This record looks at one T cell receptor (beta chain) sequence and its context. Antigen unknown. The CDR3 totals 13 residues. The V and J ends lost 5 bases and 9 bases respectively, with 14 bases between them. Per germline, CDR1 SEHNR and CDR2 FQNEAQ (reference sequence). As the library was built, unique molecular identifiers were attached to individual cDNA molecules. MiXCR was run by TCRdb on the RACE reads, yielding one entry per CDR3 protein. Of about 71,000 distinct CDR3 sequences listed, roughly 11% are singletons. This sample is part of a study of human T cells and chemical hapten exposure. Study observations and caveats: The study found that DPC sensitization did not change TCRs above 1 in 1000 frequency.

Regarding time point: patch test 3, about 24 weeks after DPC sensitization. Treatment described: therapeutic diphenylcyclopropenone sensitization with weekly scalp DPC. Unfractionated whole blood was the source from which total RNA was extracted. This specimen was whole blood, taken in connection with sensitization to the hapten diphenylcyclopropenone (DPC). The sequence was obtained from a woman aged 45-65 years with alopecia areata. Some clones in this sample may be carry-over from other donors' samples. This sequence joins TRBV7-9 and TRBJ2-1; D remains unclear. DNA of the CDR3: TGTGCCAGCAGCCGACAAAACCCTATTGAGCAGTTCTTC. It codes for CASSRQNPIEQFF.